Sequencing of this T cell receptor (beta chain) was carried out in a study of PD-L1 blockade in urothelial cancer. V gave up 2 bases and J gave up 0 bases, with 10 bases separating them. CDR1 and CDR2 from the germline V gene are SGHTA and FQGTGA. This CDR3 has 16 amino acids. Profiling relied on immunoSEQ multiplex PCR, and the TCRdb table lists in-frame clones only, not all of them. The sample records 85,000 to 90,000 clones, 90% being singletons. This clonotype originated in a man aged 60-69 years with urothelial cancer. The sequenced sample was PBMCs, obtained around atezolizumab (anti-PD-L1) treatment. V usage is TRBV7-3 and J usage is TRBJ2-2; D is uncertain. The CDR3 region is CASSLQATANTGELFF. The CDR3 nucleotides are TGTGCCAGCAGCTTACAAGCGACCGCGAACACCGGGGAGCTGTTTTTT.